The 28 T cell receptor beta chains in this list originate from one sample, sequenced in a study of early T cells in non-severe SARS-CoV-2 infection. Each CDR3 protein is one row after TCRdb ran MiXCR on the 5' RACE reads. The data hold some 57,000 distinct CDR3 sequences, with 7% to 10% observed a single time. Sequences were obtained from whole blood. Source of these receptors: an adult who was a healthcare worker with PCR-confirmed SARS-CoV-2 infection or an uninfected control (not recorded which).

The chain joins TRBV10-3 to TRBJ1-1; D is perhaps TRBD1 (5 bases). The CDR3 contains 14 residues. Trimming removed 6 bases from V and 5 bases from J, with 16 bases in between. CDR1 is ENHRY and CDR2 is SYGVKD in the germline V gene. The CDR3 nucleotides are TGTGCCATCAGGTTGGGGGAGGGAGGAACTGAAGCTTTCTTT. This translates into CAIRLGEGGTEAFF.

This clonotype was found a few times. The chain is built from TRBV18 and TRBJ2-7; 7 positions agree with TRBD2. The CDR3 consists of 15 residues. The trim removed 6 bases at V and 4 bases at J, leaving 12 bases unmatched. Germline lookup yields CDR1 KGHSH and CDR2 LQKENI. The CDR3 is CASSSTSTSLYEQYF. Here the CDR3 DNA reads TGTGCCAGCTCGTCGACTAGCACCTCTTTGTACGAGCAGTACTTC.

This chain uses TRBV7-7 with TRBJ2-1; 8 bases are a match to TRBD2. This CDR3 is built from 12 residues. The V gene's germline CDR1 is SSHAT and CDR2 FNYEAQ (reference sequence). J lost 14 bases, V lost 5 bases, and 8 bases had no gene match. The CDR3 bases are TGTGCCAGCAGCGTCCGGGGGGGTTTAAAGTTCTTC. Translation gives CASSVRGGLKFF. The variable domain in full, completed from reference TRBV7-7 and TRBJ2-1, reads GAGVSQSPRYKVTKRGQDVTLRCDPISSHATLYWYQQALGQGPEFLTYFNYEAQPDKSGLPSDRFSAERPEGSISTLTIQRTEQRDSAMYRCASSVRGGLKFFGPGTRLTVL.

The rearrangement links TRBV6-2 or TRBV6-3 to TRBJ2-7; D ambiguous. Looked up from germline, CDR1 is MNHEY and CDR2 is SVGEGT. V was trimmed by 2 bases and J by 5 bases, leaving 7 bases between them. The CDR3 sequence is 12 residues long. CDR3 in amino acids: CASSYAGDEQYF. The CDR3 DNA reads TGTGCCAGCAGTTACGCTGGTGACGAGCAGTACTTC.

Many counts were recorded for this clonotype. The rearrangement links TRBV18 to TRBJ2-7, with unresolved D. There are 14 residues in the CDR3. The V end lost 4 bases, the J end lost 5 bases, and 15 bases lay between the germline ends. From germline, CDR1 is KGHSH and CDR2 LQKENI. The CDR3 region is CASSLRQRDDEQYF. The CDR3 region has the DNA TGTGCCAGCTCACTCAGGCAAAGAGACGACGAGCAGTACTTC. Full variable domain (outside the CDR3, taken from reference TRBV18 and TRBJ2-7): NAGVMQNPRHLVRRRGQEARLRCSPMKGHSHVYWYRQLPEEGLKFMVYLQKENIIDESGMPKERFSAEFPKEGPSILRIQQVVRGDSAAYFCASSLRQRDDEQYFGPGTRLTVT.

The chain combines TRBV28 with TRBJ2-1; tentatively, D is TRBD1 (6 bases). Trimming shortened V by 8 bases and J by 8 bases, and 22 bases separated the two germline ends. CDR1 and CDR2 (germline): MDHEN, SYDVKM. This CDR3 contains 15 residues. CDR3 coding DNA: TGTGCCAGCGGGTCCTCCGGGACAACGAGGGATGAGCAGTTCTTC. It translates to CASGSSGTTRDEQFF. Looking up the rest from reference TRBV28 and TRBJ2-1 gives the full variable domain: DVKVTQSSRYLVKRTGEKVFLECVQDMDHENMFWYRQDPGLGLRLIYFSYDVKMKEKGDIPEGYSVSREKKERFSLILESASTNQTSMYLCASGSSGTTRDEQFFGPGTRLTVL.

V gene TRBV7-9 combines with J gene TRBJ2-7; TRBD2 agrees at 8 bases. CDR3 length equals 15 residues. Germline-derived CDR1 and CDR2 are SEHNR and FQNEAQ (reference sequence). V shed 3 bases and J 0 bases; nucleotides not matched to a gene: 4. This chain's CDR3 is CASSFLAGSSYEQYF. CDR3 DNA: TGTGCCAGCAGCTTCTTAGCGGGAAGCTCCTACGAGCAGTACTTC.

This sequence joins TRBV6-1 and TRBJ2-2; unclear D gene. Germline CDR1 is MNHNS and CDR2 is SASEGT. The CDR3 loop spans 16 amino acids. V lost 5 bases to trimming and J lost 4 bases, with 17 bases between them. The CDR3 spells CASSQDRVSLTGELFF. The CDR3 DNA follows: TGTGCCAGCAGTCAAGACCGGGTCTCCCTCACCGGGGAGCTGTTTTTT.

This clonotype was recorded a few times. This rearrangement joins TRBV5-1 to TRBJ1-1; no clear D. The CDR3 has 14 amino acids. Germline loops: CDR1 SGHRS, CDR2 YFSETQ. V lost 3 bases and J 3 bases, leaving 12 bases between the germline ends. The CDR3 loop is CASSSVVGDTEAFF. The DNA of the CDR3 is TGCGCCAGCAGCTCAGTGGTAGGTGACACTGAAGCTTTCTTT.

This clonotype has at least ten counts. This rearrangement joins TRBV12-3 or TRBV12-4 to TRBJ1-2; no clear D. CDR3 length equals 13 residues. Trimming left V 0 bases short and J 6 bases short, with 8 bases between. The DNA for the CDR3 is TGTGCCAGCAGTTTAGCGGACGGCAATGGCTACACCTTC. Amino acids: CASSLADGNGYTF.

V and J are TRBV6-2 or TRBV6-3 and TRBJ2-1; 8 nucleotides line up with TRBD2. J lost 8 bases, V lost 4 bases, and 10 bases had no gene match. CDR3 length equals 15 residues. Germline CDR1 MNHEY, CDR2 SVGEGT. This chain's CDR3 is CASSLGLGRGDEQFF. DNA of the CDR3: TGTGCCAGCAGTTTGGGACTAGGCCGAGGGGATGAGCAGTTCTTC.

The chain recombines TRBV11-2 with TRBJ1-1; 8 bases line up with TRBD1. The CDR3 totals 14 residues. The ends lost 5 bases at V and 4 bases at J; junction bases unmatched: 6. Per germline, CDR1 SGHAT and CDR2 FQNNGV. The chain's CDR3 is CASSRDRSFTEAFF. The DNA of the CDR3 is TGTGCCAGCAGCCGGGACAGGTCCTTCACTGAAGCTTTCTTT. Filled out from reference TRBV11-2 and TRBJ1-1, the complete variable domain reads EAGVAQSPRYKIIEKRQSVAFWCNPISGHATLYWYQQILGQGPKLLIQFQNNGVVDDSQLPKDRFSAERLKGVDSTLKIQPAKLEDSAVYLCASSRDRSFTEAFFGQGTRLTVV.

This clonotype was picked up a small number of times. CDR3 sequence reads: CASSSHPPRSGANVLTF. In DNA, the CDR3 is TGTGCCAGCAGTTCACACCCACCGAGATCTGGGGCCAACGTCCTGACTTTC. This chain joins TRBV12-3 or TRBV12-4 and TRBJ2-6; D is unresolved. V was shortened by 4 bases and J by 1 base, with 14 bases between the two germline ends. CDR3 length: 17 residues.

Of note for this clonotype: The junction differs from germline at one of its ends, possibly a read error. The chain links TRBV11-2 to TRBJ2-1, with D unresolved. The CDR3 totals 14 residues. Looked up from germline, CDR1 is SGHAT and CDR2 is FQNNGV. The DNA for the CDR3 is TGTGCCAGCAGCACAGCTGTGAGGCTGCGTGAGCAGTTCTTT. Translation gives CASSTAVRLREQFF.

This clonotype was detected only a few times. The rearrangement uses TRBV29-1 and TRBJ2-3; TRBD2 aligns across 7 bases. The junction had 10 bases not matched to a gene; V was cut back by 7 bases and J by 3 bases. This CDR3 contains 14 residues. Germline values: CDR1 SQVTM, CDR2 ANQGSEA. The CDR3 spells CSAASSGDTDTQYF. CDR3 nucleotide sequence: TGCAGCGCAGCATCCAGCGGGGATACAGATACGCAGTATTTT.

The sample holds a few counts of this clonotype. The chain links TRBV6-5 to TRBJ2-2, with D possibly being TRBD1 (5 bases). The V and J ends lost 5 bases and 5 bases respectively, with 12 bases between them. The V gene's germline CDR1 is MNHEY and CDR2 SVGAGI. The CDR3 runs to 14 residues. Written as DNA, the CDR3 is TGTGCCAGCAGTGCATTAGGGGTTACCGGGGAGCTGTTTTTT. This codes for CASSALGVTGELFF.

This rearrangement joins TRBV12-3 or TRBV12-4 to TRBJ2-7; D remains ambiguous. Trimming cost V 4 bases and J 0 bases, with 10 bases left between them. The CDR3 covers 14 residues. CDR3 protein: CASSSRGSSYEQYF. In nucleotides, the CDR3 is TGTGCCAGCAGTTCTAGAGGATCCTCCTACGAGCAGTACTTC.

This clonotype came up many times. The rearrangement links TRBV4-1 to TRBJ2-7; D may be TRBD2 (6 bases). CDR1 MGHRA and CDR2 YSYEKL come from the germline V gene. The CDR3 loop spans 13 amino acids. Deletions cut 3 bases from V and 7 bases from J, with 13 bases between. The CDR3 coding sequence is TGCGCCAGCAGCCAGATGGGCGGAGGGGAGCAGTACTTC. Its translation is CASSQMGGGEQYF.

This clonotype occurred many times. V and J are TRBV3-1 and TRBJ1-5; D remains ambiguous. This CDR3 comprises 13 residues. Germline loops: CDR1 LGHDT, CDR2 YNNKEL (reference sequence). V was clipped by 3 bases and J by 3 bases, with 6 bases between them. The CDR3 is CASSQGLNQPQHF. CDR3 DNA sequence: TGTGCCAGCAGCCAGGGCCTCAATCAGCCCCAGCATTTT.

V is TRBV11-2 and J is TRBJ2-1, with 11 bases that match TRBD2. J gave up 6 bases and V 8 bases, and 9 bases lay outside the gene matches. Germline V CDR1 and CDR2: SGHAT, FQNNGV. The CDR3 has 15 residues. CDR3 loop: CASSLGLAGLNEQFF. In DNA form, the CDR3 reads TGTGCCAGCTCGTTAGGACTAGCGGGTCTCAATGAGCAGTTCTTC.

The chain employs TRBV20-1 and TRBJ1-1, with 10 nucleotides matching TRBD1. This CDR3 spans 16 amino acids. Trimming at V came to 3 bases and at J to 2 bases, leaving 9 bases not matched to a gene. Germline values: CDR1 DFQATT, CDR2 SNEGSKA (reference sequence). CDR3 region: CSASQPRDRGNTEAFF. CDR3 DNA: TGCAGTGCTAGTCAACCCAGGGACAGGGGAAACACTGAAGCTTTCTTT.

The J gene is TRBJ1-4, the V gene TRBV4-2, with D possibly being TRBD1 (5 bases). The CDR3 contains 16 residues. CDR1 is LGHNA and CDR2 is YNFKEQ in the germline V gene. Trimming pared 0 bases from V and 2 bases from J, leaving 10 bases between. CDR3: CASSQDPGLTNEKLFF. In DNA, the CDR3 is TGTGCCAGCAGCCAAGATCCGGGGCTCACTAATGAAAAACTGTTTTTT.

This clonotype was counted at least ten times. The chain combines TRBV15 with TRBJ2-2; 7 bases are shared with TRBD1. The CDR3 is made up of 15 amino acids. The ends lost 0 bases at V and 7 bases at J; junction bases unmatched: 5. Germline values: CDR1 LNHNV, CDR2 YYDKDF (reference sequence). CDR3: CATSRDTRTGGELFF. The DNA of the CDR3 is TGTGCCACCAGCAGAGATACGCGGACAGGCGGGGAGCTGTTTTTT.

This clonotype was detected a few times. The chain recombines TRBV21-1 with TRBJ2-3. TRBV21-1 is a documented pseudogene. The CDR3 contains 12 residues. CDR3 region: CASSRGPDTQYF. CDR3 in DNA: TGTGCCAGCAGCCGAGGCCCAGATACGCAGTATTTT.

In this sample, this clonotype turned up a few times. The chain couples TRBV20-1 to TRBJ2-5, with 7 positions matching TRBD2. CDR1 DFQATT and CDR2 SNEGSKA come from the germline V gene (reference sequence). V was clipped by 6 bases and J by 5 bases; unmatched bases: 15. The CDR3 totals 15 residues. DNA of the CDR3: TGCAGTGCCCGGAGTAGCGGGTTTATAGGGGAGACCCAGTACTTC. It codes for CSARSSGFIGETQYF.

The chain joins TRBV3-1 to TRBJ1-1; D is undetermined. CDR1 LGHDT and CDR2 YNNKEL come from the germline V gene (reference sequence). Trimming shortened V by 3 bases and J by 4 bases, and 12 bases separated the two germline ends. The CDR3 has 14 residues. The CDR3 DNA reads TGTGCCAGCAGCCACAACGCGGTGAGCACTGAAGCTTTCTTT. Translating gives CASSHNAVSTEAFF. Full variable domain (outside the CDR3, taken from reference TRBV3-1 and TRBJ1-1): DTAVSQTPKYLVTQMGNDKSIKCEQNLGHDTMYWYKQDSKKFLKIMFSYNNKELIINETVPNRFSPKSPDKAHLNLHINSLELGDSAVYFCASSHNAVSTEAFFGQGTRLTVV.

In this sample, this clonotype turned up many times. The V call is TRBV20-1, the J call TRBJ2-1; D uncertain. Trimming removed 7 bases at V and 9 bases at J, with 19 bases between. The CDR3 length is 13 residues. The germline V gene has CDR1 DFQATT and CDR2 SNEGSKA (reference sequence). CDR3 nucleotide sequence: TGCAGTGGAGCTCTCTCCGTCCGTGGTGAGCAGTTCTTC. Amino acids: CSGALSVRGEQFF.

This clonotype has just a few counts. This may be a read error, as it is one base from a much larger clone. The gene calls are TRBV18 and TRBJ1-1; D is unresolved. Germline values: CDR1 KGHSH, CDR2 LQKENI. The CDR3 contains 14 residues. DNA of the CDR3: TGTGCCAGCCCACCACCGTCAGTAAACACTGAAGCTTTCTTT. Translated: CASPPPSVNTEAFF.